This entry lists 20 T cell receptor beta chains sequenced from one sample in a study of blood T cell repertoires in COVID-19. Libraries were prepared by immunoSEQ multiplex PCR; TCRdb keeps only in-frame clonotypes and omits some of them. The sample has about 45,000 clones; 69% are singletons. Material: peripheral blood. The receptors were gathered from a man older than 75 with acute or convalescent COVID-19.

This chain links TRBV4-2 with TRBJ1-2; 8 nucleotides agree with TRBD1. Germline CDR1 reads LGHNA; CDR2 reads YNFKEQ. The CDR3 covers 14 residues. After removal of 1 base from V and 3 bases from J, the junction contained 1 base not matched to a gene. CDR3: CASSQVGQDYGYTF. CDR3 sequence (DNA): TGTGCCAGCAGCCAAGTGGGACAGGACTATGGCTACACCTTC.

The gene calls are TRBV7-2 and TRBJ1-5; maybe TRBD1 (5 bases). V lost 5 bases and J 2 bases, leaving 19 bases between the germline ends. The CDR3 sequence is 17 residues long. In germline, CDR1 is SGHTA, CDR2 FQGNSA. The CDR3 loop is CASSTRRAGMGNQPQHF. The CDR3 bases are TGTGCCAGCAGCACCCGTCGGGCAGGGATGGGCAATCAGCCCCAGCATTTT.

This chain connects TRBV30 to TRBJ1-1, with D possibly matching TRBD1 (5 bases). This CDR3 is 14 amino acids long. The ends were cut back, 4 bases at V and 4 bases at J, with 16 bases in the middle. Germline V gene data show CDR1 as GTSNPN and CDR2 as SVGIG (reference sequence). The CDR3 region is CAWNRPGGGTEAFF. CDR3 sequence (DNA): TGTGCCTGGAACCGTCCGGGGGGGGGCACTGAAGCTTTCTTT.

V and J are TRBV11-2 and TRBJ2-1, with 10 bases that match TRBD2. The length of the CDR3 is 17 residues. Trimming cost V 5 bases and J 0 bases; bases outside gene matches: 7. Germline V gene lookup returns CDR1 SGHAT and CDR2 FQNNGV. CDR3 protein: CASSTASGRSSYNEQFF. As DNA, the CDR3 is TGTGCCAGCAGCACCGCTAGCGGGAGAAGCTCCTACAATGAGCAGTTCTTC.

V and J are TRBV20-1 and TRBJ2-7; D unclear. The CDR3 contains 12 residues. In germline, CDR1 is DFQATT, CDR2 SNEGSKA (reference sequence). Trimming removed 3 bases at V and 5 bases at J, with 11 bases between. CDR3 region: CSASGGLDEQYF. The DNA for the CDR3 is TGCAGTGCTAGTGGCGGTTTGGACGAGCAGTACTTC.

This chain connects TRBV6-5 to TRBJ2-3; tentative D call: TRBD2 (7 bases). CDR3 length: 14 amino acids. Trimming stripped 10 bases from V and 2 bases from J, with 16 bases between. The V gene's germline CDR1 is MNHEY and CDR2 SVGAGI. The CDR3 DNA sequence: TGTGCCACCCGTCGGGGGGCCTACACAGATACGCAGTATTTT. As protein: CATRRGAYTDTQYF.

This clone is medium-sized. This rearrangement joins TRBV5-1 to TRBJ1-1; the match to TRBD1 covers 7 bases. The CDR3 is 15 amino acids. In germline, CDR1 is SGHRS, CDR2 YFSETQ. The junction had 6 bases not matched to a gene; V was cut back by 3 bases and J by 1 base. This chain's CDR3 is CASSSTGTENTEAFF. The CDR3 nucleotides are TGCGCCAGCAGCTCCACCGGGACAGAGAACACTGAAGCTTTCTTT.

The CDR3 region is CASRGGPGAQHF. The DNA for the CDR3 is TGTGCCAGCAGAGGGGGACCCGGGGCCCAGCATTTT. The chain has TRBV2 and TRBJ1-5; possible D gene TRBD1, 6 bases. V was pared by 6 bases and J by 11 bases, with 14 bases between. The CDR3 runs to 12 residues. Germline assignment: CDR1 SNHLY and CDR2 FYNNEI. The whole variable domain, remainder taken from reference TRBV2 and TRBJ1-5, is EPEVTQTPSHQVTQMGQEVILRCVPISNHLYFYWYRQILGQKVEFLVSFYNNEISEKSEIFDDQFSVERPDGSNFTLKIRSTKLEDSAMYFCASRGGPGAQHFGDGTRLSIL.

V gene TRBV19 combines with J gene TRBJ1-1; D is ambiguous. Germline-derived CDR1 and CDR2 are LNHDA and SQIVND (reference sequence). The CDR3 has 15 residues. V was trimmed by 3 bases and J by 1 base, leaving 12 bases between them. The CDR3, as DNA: TGTGCCAGTAGTATGAGGGAACAGAAGAACACTGAAGCTTTCTTT. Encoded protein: CASSMREQKNTEAFF.

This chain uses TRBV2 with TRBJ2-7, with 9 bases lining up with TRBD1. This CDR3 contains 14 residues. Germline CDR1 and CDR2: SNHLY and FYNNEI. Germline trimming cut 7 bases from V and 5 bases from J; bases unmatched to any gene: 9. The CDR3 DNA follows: TGTGCCAGCACGTCTCGGGACAGGGCGAACGAGCAGTACTTC. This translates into CASTSRDRANEQYF.

CDR3 DNA sequence: TGCAGCGTTGAATGGGACAGGGCCACTAACACTGAAGCTTTCTTT. Amino acids: CSVEWDRATNTEAFF. This rearrangement joins TRBV29-1 to TRBJ1-1, with 9 bases lining up with TRBD1. Trimming took 2 bases from V and 2 from J; bases not matched to a gene: 6. There are 15 residues in the CDR3. Germline loops: CDR1 SQVTM, CDR2 ANQGSEA.

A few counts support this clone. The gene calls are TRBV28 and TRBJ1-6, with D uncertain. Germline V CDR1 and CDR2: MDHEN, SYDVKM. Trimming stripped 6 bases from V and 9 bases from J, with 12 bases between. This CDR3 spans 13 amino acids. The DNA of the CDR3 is TGTGCCAGCAGGGGCCCCGAGGGTTCACCCCTCCACTTT. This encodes CASRGPEGSPLHF.

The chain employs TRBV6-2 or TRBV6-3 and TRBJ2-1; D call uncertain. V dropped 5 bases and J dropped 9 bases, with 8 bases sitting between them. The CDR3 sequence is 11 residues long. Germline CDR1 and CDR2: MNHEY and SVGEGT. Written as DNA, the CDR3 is TGTGCCAGCAGTGCCCGAGTTGAGCAGTTCTTC. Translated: CASSARVEQFF.

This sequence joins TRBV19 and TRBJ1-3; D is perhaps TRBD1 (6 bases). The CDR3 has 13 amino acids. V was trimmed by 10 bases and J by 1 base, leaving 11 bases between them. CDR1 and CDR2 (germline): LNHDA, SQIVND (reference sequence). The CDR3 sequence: CATQQGSGNTIYF. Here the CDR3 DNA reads TGTGCCACACAACAGGGATCTGGAAACACCATATATTTT. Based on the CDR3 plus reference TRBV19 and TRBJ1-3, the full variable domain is DGGITQSPKYLFRKEGQNVTLSCEQNLNHDAMYWYRQDPGQGLRLIYYSQIVNDFQKGDIAEGYSVSREKKESFPLTVTSAQKNPTAFYLCATQQGSGNTIYFGEGSWLTVV.

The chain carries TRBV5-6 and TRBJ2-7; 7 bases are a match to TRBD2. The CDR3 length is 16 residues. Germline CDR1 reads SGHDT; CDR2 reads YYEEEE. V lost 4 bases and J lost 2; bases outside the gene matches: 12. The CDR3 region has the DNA TGTGCCAGCAGCCTGTACGGGGCTAGCGGCCCCTACGAGCAGTACTTC. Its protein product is CASSLYGASGPYEQYF.

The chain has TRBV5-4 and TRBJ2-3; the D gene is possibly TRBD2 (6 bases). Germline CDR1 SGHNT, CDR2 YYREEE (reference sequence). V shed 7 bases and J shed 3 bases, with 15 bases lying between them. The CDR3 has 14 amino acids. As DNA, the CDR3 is TGTGCCAGCCGCCCCCCGGGGGAGACAGATACGCAGTATTTT. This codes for CASRPPGETDTQYF.

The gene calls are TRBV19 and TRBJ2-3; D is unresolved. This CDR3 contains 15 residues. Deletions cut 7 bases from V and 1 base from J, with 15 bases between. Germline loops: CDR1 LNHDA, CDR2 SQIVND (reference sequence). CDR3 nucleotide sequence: TGTGCCAGTAAAGAGTATTCACTGGGCACAGATACGCAGTATTTT. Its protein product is CASKEYSLGTDTQYF.

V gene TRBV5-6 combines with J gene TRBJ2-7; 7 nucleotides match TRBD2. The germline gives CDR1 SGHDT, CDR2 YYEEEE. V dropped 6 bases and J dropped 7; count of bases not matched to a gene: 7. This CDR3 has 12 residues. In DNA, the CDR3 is TGTGCCAGCAACAAACTGGGGGGGGAGCAGTACTTC. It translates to CASNKLGGEQYF. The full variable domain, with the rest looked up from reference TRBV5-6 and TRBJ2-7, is DAGVTQSPTHLIKTRGQQVTLRCSPKSGHDTVSWYQQALGQGPQFIFQYYEEEERQRGNFPDRFSGHQFPNYSSELNVNALLLGDSALYLCASNKLGGEQYFGPGTRLTVT.

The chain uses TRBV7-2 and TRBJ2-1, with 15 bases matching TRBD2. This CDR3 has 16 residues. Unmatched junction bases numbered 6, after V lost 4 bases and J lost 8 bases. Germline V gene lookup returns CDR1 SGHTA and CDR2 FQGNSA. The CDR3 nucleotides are TGTGCCAGCAGCTCTCGTTGGACTAGCGGGAGGGATGAGCAGTTCTTC. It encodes CASSSRWTSGRDEQFF.

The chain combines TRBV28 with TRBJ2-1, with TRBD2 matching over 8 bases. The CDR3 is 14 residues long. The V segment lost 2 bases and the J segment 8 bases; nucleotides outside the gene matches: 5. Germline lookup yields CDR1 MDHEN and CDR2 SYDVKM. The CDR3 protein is CASSLPGGRDEQFF. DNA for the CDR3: TGTGCCAGCAGTTTACCGGGGGGGCGTGATGAGCAGTTCTTC.